The next 15 T cell receptor beta chains were all read from a single sample in a study of T cell changes during pregnancy in multiple sclerosis. Sequencing was performed with immunoSEQ multiplex PCR; in TCRdb, only in-frame clones are kept and a portion is missing. The profile shows 60,000 to 75,000 clones, 90% to 95% of them singletons. The material was CD8+ T cells from peripheral blood mononuclear cells, obtained in the second trimester of pregnancy. The receptor set was obtained from a female donor with multiple sclerosis, enrolled in a pregnancy study.

This rearrangement joins TRBV19 to TRBJ2-1, with TRBD2 matching over 10 bases. The V gene's germline CDR1 is LNHDA and CDR2 SQIVND (reference sequence). This CDR3 contains 15 residues. V trimming: 6 bases; J trimming: 4 bases; junction bases outside the gene matches: 6. CDR3 protein: CASSLTSGIYNEQFF. For the CDR3, the DNA is TGTGCCAGTAGCCTAACTAGCGGGATTTACAATGAGCAGTTCTTC.

J is TRBJ2-3 and V is TRBV5-8, with TRBD2 matching over 7 bases. CDR1 and CDR2 (germline): SGHTS, YDEGEE. With V trimmed by 0 bases and J by 3 bases, 7 bases remained unmatched. The CDR3 runs 16 residues. The DNA for the CDR3 is TGTGCCAGCAGCTTGGCCCCTGGACTAGTTACAGATACGCAGTATTTT. Residues: CASSLAPGLVTDTQYF.

The rearrangement joins TRBV5-6 to TRBJ2-3; 7 nucleotides line up with TRBD2. With 0 bases clipped from V and 0 bases from J, the junction kept 4 bases outside the gene matches. Germline V gives CDR1 SGHDT, CDR2 YYEEEE. The CDR3 consists of 16 residues. As DNA, the CDR3 is TGTGCCAGCAGCTTGGTAGGAGCGGGAAGCACAGATACGCAGTATTTT. It specifies CASSLVGAGSTDTQYF. The complete variable domain, with remaining parts taken from reference TRBV5-6 and TRBJ2-3, reads DAGVTQSPTHLIKTRGQQVTLRCSPKSGHDTVSWYQQALGQGPQFIFQYYEEEERQRGNFPDRFSGHQFPNYSSELNVNALLLGDSALYLCASSLVGAGSTDTQYFGPGTRLTVL.

The CDR3, as DNA: TGCGCCAGCAGCTTGGATCAGGGCGCTGGAAACACCATATATTTT. It translates to CASSLDQGAGNTIYF. The chain combines TRBV5-1 with TRBJ1-3; D is possibly TRBD1 (5 bases). The CDR3 covers 15 residues. V was trimmed by 0 bases and J by 2 bases, leaving 9 bases between them. Germline V gene data show CDR1 as SGHRS and CDR2 as YFSETQ.

The chain is built from TRBV27 and TRBJ2-3; 12 positions match TRBD2. The ends lost 8 bases at V and 0 bases at J; junction bases unmatched: 6. Germline V gives CDR1 MNHEY, CDR2 SMNVEV (reference sequence). This CDR3 is built from 16 residues. CDR3 residues: CASVGLAGLSTDTQYF. The CDR3 nucleotides read TGTGCCAGCGTTGGACTAGCGGGACTTAGCACAGATACGCAGTATTTT.

The chain is built from TRBV6-5 and TRBJ1-5; TRBD1 agrees at 8 bases. The V gene's germline CDR1 is MNHEY and CDR2 SVGAGI. CDR3 length: 14 residues. Trimming at V came to 5 bases and at J to 2 bases, leaving 2 bases not matched to a gene. The CDR3 DNA is TGTGCCAGCAGTCCGGACAGGGGCAATCAGCCCCAGCATTTT. Protein product: CASSPDRGNQPQHF.

The J gene is TRBJ1-5, the V gene TRBV6-1; unclear D gene. This CDR3 region has 12 residues. V dropped 4 bases and J dropped 3 bases, with 4 bases sitting between them. The germline V gene encodes CDR1 MNHNS and CDR2 SASEGT. CDR3 sequence: CASSVSNQPQHF. Here the CDR3 DNA reads TGTGCCAGCAGTGTATCCAATCAGCCCCAGCATTTT.

CDR3: CASSFGGNTEAFF. The CDR3 DNA reads TGTGCCAGCAGTTTCGGGGGAAACACTGAAGCTTTCTTT. V and J are TRBV27 and TRBJ1-1; a possible D gene is TRBD1 (5 bases). CDR1 MNHEY and CDR2 SMNVEV come from the germline V gene (reference sequence). V gave up 3 bases and J gave up 2 bases, with 7 bases separating them. The CDR3 contains 13 residues.

The chain couples TRBV6-1 to TRBJ2-1, with D possibly matching TRBD2 (6 bases). Germline loops: CDR1 MNHNS, CDR2 SASEGT. The CDR3 totals 17 residues. V lost 4 bases to trimming and J lost 4 bases, with 20 bases between them. The CDR3, as DNA: TGTGCCAGCAGTGGAGGTTGGGACTTGAGAGGATACAATGAGCAGTTCTTC. This encodes CASSGGWDLRGYNEQFF.

This chain joins TRBV29-1 and TRBJ2-7; tentatively, D is TRBD2 (5 bases). Looked up from germline, CDR1 is SQVTM and CDR2 is ANQGSEA. The CDR3 spans 12 residues. Trimming shortened V by 4 bases and J by 1 base, and 8 bases separated the two germline ends. CDR3 protein: CSVAGVSYEQYF. The DNA of the CDR3 is TGCAGCGTTGCCGGGGTATCCTACGAGCAGTACTTC.

The V and J genes are TRBV27 and TRBJ2-7, with 12 bases lining up with TRBD2. The CDR3 has 15 residues. CDR1 and CDR2 (germline): MNHEY, SMNVEV (reference sequence). Germline trimming cut 7 bases from V and 5 bases from J; bases unmatched to any gene: 9. The CDR3 sequence is CASTAGLAGVHEQYF. In DNA, the CDR3 is TGTGCCAGCACCGCGGGACTAGCGGGCGTCCACGAGCAGTACTTC.

The chain joins TRBV30 to TRBJ1-3; the match to TRBD1 covers 7 bases. From germline, CDR1 is GTSNPN and CDR2 SVGIG (reference sequence). Unmatched junction bases numbered 7, after V lost 2 bases and J lost 0 bases. CDR3 length equals 16 residues. This chain's CDR3 is CAWSTGTESSGNTIYF. The CDR3 nucleotides read TGTGCCTGGAGTACCGGGACAGAGAGCTCTGGAAACACCATATATTTT.

The rearrangement uses TRBV19 and TRBJ2-1, with D possibly being TRBD2 (5 bases). CDR3 length: 16 residues. Germline CDR1 LNHDA, CDR2 SQIVND (reference sequence). V gave up 1 base and J gave up 4 bases, with 14 bases separating them. The chain's CDR3 is CASSIVPLVPYNEQFF. CDR3 coding DNA: TGTGCCAGTAGTATAGTGCCACTAGTCCCTTACAATGAGCAGTTCTTC.

As for this clone: A junction end diverges from the germline sequence, so it may reflect a read error. This rearrangement joins TRBV6-1 to TRBJ2-7; D possibly corresponds to TRBD2 (7 bases). The CDR3 is 16 amino acids. The germline gives CDR1 MNHNS, CDR2 SASEGT. The CDR3 spells CASREGGGRGTYEQYF. In DNA, the CDR3 is TGTGCCAGCAGGGAAGGGGGGGGACGAGGAACCTACGAGCAGTACTTC.

J is TRBJ2-1 and V is TRBV7-8, with 10 positions matching TRBD1. Germline V gene sequence: CDR1 SGHVS, CDR2 FQNEAQ. The CDR3 runs to 15 residues. Losses at the gene ends were 6 bases for V and 5 bases for J; bases not matched to a gene: 7. The CDR3 protein is CASRTGQGVDNEQFF. CDR3 DNA: TGTGCCAGCAGAACCGGACAGGGGGTGGACAATGAGCAGTTCTTC.